This TCR beta chain comes out of a study of T-cell memory formation after mild COVID-19. Study details: Across donors, TCR clusters were largely donor specific.

This CDR3 region has 13 residues. Trimming took 2 bases from V and 0 from J, leaving 4 bases between them. Germline V gene lookup returns CDR1 MNHEY and CDR2 SMNVEV (reference sequence). 5'RACE with constant-segment primers built TCRalpha and TCRbeta cDNA libraries with UMIs. Using its own MiXCR run on the 5' RACE reads, TCRdb lists one record per CDR3 protein. Of around 140,000 distinct CDR3 sequences in the sample, about 25% were seen once. The sample was PBMCs or a T cell subset sorted from them (not recorded which). This chain connects TRBV27 to TRBJ1-1, with D unclear. The TCR sequence derives from an adult woman who had mild COVID-19 (a few samples of this study predate the infection). Cell type and time point are not known. As DNA, the CDR3 is TGTGCCAGCAGTTTAGTGCTGAACACTGAAGCTTTCTTT. Translating gives CASSLVLNTEAFF.